The T cell receptor (beta chain) under discussion was sequenced for a study of blood T cell repertoires in COVID-19. Study information: Italy, Spain and the United States were the sources of the convalescent and acute COVID-19 samples. The cDNA or gDNA used as material had been derived from T cells, B-cell-depleted T cells, or PBMCs.

The CDR3 is 15 amino acids. The V gene's germline CDR1 is LNHNV and CDR2 YYDKDF (reference sequence). The V and J ends lost 0 bases and 5 bases respectively, with 11 bases between them. Authors' methods: Amplification from reference gene primers served as the basis for estimated nucleated cell counts. Measured with immunoSEQ multiplex PCR; TCRdb has only the in-frame clones, and not every one. For V, J and clone size, that table is used; D and trimming come from the DNA. The sample records some 97,000 clones, about 80% being singletons. This TCR came from a man between 65 and 80 years old with active or convalescent COVID-19. The rearrangement uses TRBV15 and TRBJ1-5, with D possibly being TRBD1 (5 bases). Material: peripheral blood. The CDR3 loop is CATSRDLTEHQPQHF. In DNA, the CDR3 is TGTGCCACCAGCAGAGATTTGACAGAACATCAGCCCCAGCATTTT.